Listed here are 21 T cell receptor beta chains from one sample, sequenced in a study of cytomegalovirus exposure and HLA in healthy donors (dated by TCRdb to the late 2010s). Receptors were amplified or captured by the immunoSEQ multiplex PCR assay. A mixture of 60 forward primers for TCR Vbeta segments and 13 reverse primers for TCR Jbeta segments was used in the multiplex PCR. This immuneACCESS table, as held by TCRdb, lists in-frame sequences with V and J called but not all clones. Of the missing ones, under half trace to an unresolved V gene in checked studies; the others have no known cause. For this sample there are 150,000 or so clones; about four fifths appear just once. 1% of the sample rests with the top ten. Sequenced: PBMCs. These receptors all stem from a woman aged 45-60 years in good health and CMV-seropositive.

The chain has TRBV28 and TRBJ1-2, with 9 bases fitting TRBD1. This CDR3 is 17 amino acids long. The germline gives CDR1 MDHEN, CDR2 SYDVKM. Losses at the gene ends were 3 bases for V and 4 bases for J; bases not matched to a gene: 12. CDR3 sequence: CASSLGGQGEFGYGYTF. DNA for the CDR3: TGTGCCAGCAGTTTGGGGGGACAGGGAGAGTTCGGCTATGGCTACACCTTC.

The genes are TRBV5-4 and TRBJ1-4; weak D call: TRBD1 (6 bases). The V and J ends lost 0 bases and 3 bases respectively, with 6 bases between them. This CDR3 spans 14 amino acids. Germline V CDR1 and CDR2: SGHNT, YYREEE (reference sequence). CDR3 sequence: CASSLDRANEKLFF. The CDR3 nucleotides read TGTGCCAGCAGCTTGGACAGGGCTAATGAAAAACTGTTTTTT.

J is TRBJ2-2 and V is TRBV19, with TRBD2 matching over 10 bases. Trimming removed 2 bases from V and 5 bases from J; junction bases left unmatched: 8. The CDR3 has 17 residues. The germline V gene has CDR1 LNHDA and CDR2 SQIVND (reference sequence). The CDR3 is CASSIRLAGDRTGELFF. The CDR3 DNA reads as TGTGCCAGTAGTATAAGGCTAGCGGGAGATCGGACCGGGGAGCTGTTTTTT.

The V gene is TRBV9, the J gene TRBJ1-2; D may be TRBD1 (6 bases). V was shortened by 0 bases and J by 7 bases, with 19 bases between the two germline ends. The CDR3 is 16 amino acids. Germline V gene lookup returns CDR1 SGDLS and CDR2 YYNGEE. The CDR3: CASSVGAGANYCGYTF. The CDR3, as DNA: TGTGCCAGCAGCGTAGGGGCAGGGGCCAACTACTGTGGCTACACCTTC.

This clone has a single count. The chain is built from TRBV5-4 and TRBJ2-1; maybe TRBD2 (7 bases). The CDR3 loop spans 15 amino acids. From germline, CDR1 is SGHNT and CDR2 YYREEE (reference sequence). V was clipped by 2 bases and J by 6 bases, with 15 bases between them. CDR3 residues: CASSFGGGPTNEQFF. The CDR3 DNA reads as TGTGCCAGCAGCTTCGGCGGGGGCCCCACCAATGAGCAGTTCTTC.

This clone was counted a few times. The chain carries TRBV5-6 and TRBJ2-5; 10 nucleotides agree with TRBD1. V lost 3 bases, J lost 5 bases, and 4 bases stayed unmatched. Germline-derived CDR1 and CDR2 are SGHDT and YYEEEE. The CDR3 extends over 14 amino acids. CDR3 nucleotides: TGTGCCAGCAGCTCCGACAGGGGGCTGGAGACCCAGTACTTC. Translated: CASSSDRGLETQYF.

The rearrangement links TRBV9 to TRBJ2-7; weak D call: TRBD1 (5 bases). The CDR3 is 14 residues long. V gave up 5 bases and J gave up 2 bases, with 14 bases separating them. Per the germline V gene, CDR1 is SGDLS and CDR2 is YYNGEE. The CDR3 DNA is TGTGCCAGCAGTCTACCGGGCAGGGCCTACGAGCAGTACTTC. Protein sequence: CASSLPGRAYEQYF.

The genes are TRBV29-1 and TRBJ1-1; a possible D gene is TRBD1 (6 bases). The germline V and J ends were trimmed by 4 bases and 0 bases, with 12 bases remaining between them. The CDR3 totals 14 residues. From germline, CDR1 is SQVTM and CDR2 ANQGSEA. The CDR3 nucleotides read TGCAGCGTTGTGGGGGGGGCCTTGAACACTGAAGCTTTCTTT. Residues: CSVVGGALNTEAFF.

To note about this clone: At the DNA level, this CDR3 is encoded by other sequences in the same sample as well. In nucleotides, the CDR3 is TGTGCCAGCAGCTTACAGGGCGGCACTGAAGCTTTCTTT. It codes for CASSLQGGTEAFF. V gene TRBV7-9 combines with J gene TRBJ1-1; perhaps TRBD1 as D (5 bases). Germline CDR1 reads SEHNR; CDR2 reads FQNEAQ (reference sequence). The CDR3 length is 13 residues. V lost 2 bases and J 4 bases, leaving 8 bases between the germline ends.

V is TRBV6-6 and J is TRBJ2-2, with 8 bases matching TRBD1. The V and J ends lost 7 bases and 6 bases, in that order; junction bases with no gene match: 7. Germline V gene data show CDR1 as MNHNY and CDR2 as SVGAGI (reference sequence). The CDR3 is 14 residues long. The CDR3 nucleotides are TGTGCCAGCAAGGACAGGGTGGTTTCCGGGGAGCTGTTTTTT. As protein: CASKDRVVSGELFF.

This clone was observed a handful of times. The gene calls are TRBV7-8 and TRBJ1-2; maybe TRBD1 (5 bases). The ends were cut back, 5 bases at V and 2 bases at J, with 15 bases in the middle. The CDR3 runs to 15 residues. CDR1 and CDR2 from the germline V gene are SGHVS and FQNEAQ. The CDR3 loop is CASSPSRTLNYGYTF. The CDR3 region has the DNA TGTGCCAGCAGCCCGAGCCGGACACTGAACTATGGCTACACCTTC.

In its sample, this clone was seen a few times. J is TRBJ2-5 and V is TRBV5-4, with TRBD1 matching over 9 bases. This CDR3 has 15 residues. CDR1 and CDR2 from the germline V gene are SGHNT and YYREEE (reference sequence). The V gene end was trimmed by 5 bases and the J gene end by 6 bases; junction bases not matched to a gene: 11. CDR3 sequence reads: CASSYDRGGTKTQYF. CDR3 in DNA: TGTGCCAGCAGTTACGACAGGGGGGGGACAAAGACCCAGTACTTC.

Details on this clone: Compared with germline, one end of the junction differs, possibly owing to a read error. This chain connects TRBV28 to TRBJ2-1; a weak D match, TRBD1 (6 bases). The CDR3 contains 12 residues. Germline V lookup: CDR1 MDHEN, CDR2 SYDVKM. CDR3 loop: CASRLTTGFCVF. The CDR3 nucleotides read TGTGCCAGCAGATTAACTACAGGGTTTTGTGTCTTC.

This chain links TRBV6-1 with TRBJ2-5; possibly TRBD2 for D (7 bases). V lost 6 bases, J lost 5 bases, and 13 bases lay in between. Germline lookup yields CDR1 MNHNS and CDR2 SASEGT. The CDR3 consists of 13 residues. CDR3 in amino acids: CASRGGAGETQYF. The CDR3 DNA reads TGTGCCAGCAGGGGGGGGGCTGGGGAGACCCAGTACTTC.

This chain joins TRBV7-6 and TRBJ1-3; tentative D call: TRBD1 (5 bases). V lost 5 bases and J 2 bases, leaving 13 bases between the germline ends. The CDR3 runs to 15 residues. Germline lookup yields CDR1 SGHVS and CDR2 FNYEAQ. The CDR3 reads CASSPGVDPGNTIYF. CDR3 DNA sequence: TGTGCCAGCAGCCCGGGGGTCGACCCTGGAAACACCATATATTTT.

V and J are TRBV7-3 and TRBJ1-2; weak D call: TRBD1 (5 bases). CDR3 size: 14 residues. Per germline, CDR1 SGHTA and CDR2 FQGTGA. V gave up 5 bases and J gave up 8 bases, with 18 bases separating them. The CDR3 DNA sequence: TGTGCCAGCAGCCCGGGGGACGGCTCCGAAGGCTACACCTTC. This translates into CASSPGDGSEGYTF.

Details on this clone: The junction shows a germline mismatch at one end, possibly a read error. This chain joins TRBV5-1 and TRBJ1-4; 7 positions agree with TRBD1. Germline V gene data show CDR1 as SGHRS and CDR2 as YFSETQ. The CDR3 runs 13 residues. This CDR3 reads CASSLGNLGQEVF. CDR3 DNA: TGCGCCAGCAGCTTGGGAAACCTTGGACAGGAAGTTTTT.

This sequence joins TRBV5-8 and TRBJ1-1, with D possibly being TRBD1 (6 bases). V gave up 3 bases and J gave up 1 base, with 13 bases separating them. Looked up from germline, CDR1 is SGHTS and CDR2 is YDEGEE. The CDR3 consists of 15 residues. CDR3 sequence (DNA): TGTGCCAGCAGCTCCAACAGGGTAAGGAACACTGAAGCTTTCTTT. This gives the protein CASSSNRVRNTEAFF. Full variable domain (missing parts from reference TRBV5-8 and TRBJ1-1): EAGVTQSPTHLIKTRGQQATLRCSPISGHTSVYWYQQALGLGLQFLLWYDEGEERNRGNFPPRFSGRQFPNYSSELNVNALELEDSALYLCASSSNRVRNTEAFFGQGTRLTVV.

This clone was seen just once. The junction differs from germline at one of its ends, possibly a read error. This sequence joins TRBV7-7 and TRBJ1-2; D gene uncertain. The CDR3 spans 15 residues. The germline V gene encodes CDR1 SSHAT and CDR2 FNYEAQ (reference sequence). The CDR3 reads CASRLSGILNYGYTF. CDR3 bases: TGTGCTAGCAGGCTCTCCGGGATACTAAACTATGGCTACACCTTC.

The V and J genes are TRBV28 and TRBJ2-6, with D unclear. The CDR3 runs 18 residues. CDR1 is MDHEN, CDR2 SYDVKM, per germline. The ends were cut back, 5 bases at V and 1 base at J, with 18 bases in the middle. For the CDR3, the DNA is TGTGCCAGCAGTACACCGTACACCTCATTTTCTGGGGCCAACGTCCTGACTTTC. Translating it yields CASSTPYTSFSGANVLTF.

This clone was seen a handful of times. This chain joins TRBV15 and TRBJ2-7, with 8 bases fitting TRBD2. The CDR3 is 20 residues long. Germline values: CDR1 LNHNV, CDR2 YYDKDF (reference sequence). V dropped 2 bases and J dropped 7; count of bases not matched to a gene: 25. CDR3 nucleotide sequence: TGTGCCACCAGCAGATCGTCGCCATTCAGCTATCGGGGGGGTTTAAAGGAGCAGTACTTC. Protein sequence: CATSRSSPFSYRGGLKEQYF.